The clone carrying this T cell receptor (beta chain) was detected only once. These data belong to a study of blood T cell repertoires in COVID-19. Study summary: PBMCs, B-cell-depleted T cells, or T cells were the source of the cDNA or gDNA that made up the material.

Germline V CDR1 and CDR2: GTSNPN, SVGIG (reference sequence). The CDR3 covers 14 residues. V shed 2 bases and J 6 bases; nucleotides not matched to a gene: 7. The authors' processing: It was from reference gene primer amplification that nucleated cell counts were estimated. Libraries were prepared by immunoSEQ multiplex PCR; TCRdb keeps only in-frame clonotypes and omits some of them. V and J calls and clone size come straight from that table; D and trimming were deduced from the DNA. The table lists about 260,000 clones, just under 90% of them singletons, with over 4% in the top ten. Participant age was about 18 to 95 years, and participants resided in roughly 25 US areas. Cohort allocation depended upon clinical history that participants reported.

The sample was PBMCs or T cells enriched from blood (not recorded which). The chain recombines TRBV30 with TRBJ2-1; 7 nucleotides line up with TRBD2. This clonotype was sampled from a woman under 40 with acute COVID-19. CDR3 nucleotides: TGTGCCTGGAGTACGACGGGGACTACCAATGAGCAGTTCTTC. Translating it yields CAWSTTGTTNEQFF.